This T cell receptor beta chain was sequenced during a study of blood T cell repertoires in COVID-19. At the level of the study: Italy, Spain and the United States were the sources of the convalescent and acute COVID-19 samples. Sources were T cells, B-cell-depleted T cells, or PBMCs; the material itself was cDNA or gDNA.

Source study methods: Reference gene primer amplification yielded estimated nucleated cell counts. Only in-frame clones appear in the TCRdb table, and some are missing; sequencing was by immunoSEQ multiplex PCR. V and J calls and clone size come straight from that table; D and trimming were deduced from the DNA. Of a few hundred thousand clones detected, over 85% appear once; the ten largest clones hold 11%. The CDR3 length is 14 residues. Germline trimming cut 4 bases from V and 7 bases from J; bases unmatched to any gene: 5. Germline CDR1 and CDR2: LNHDA and SQIVND (reference sequence). Seattle-derived patients entered the study during active infection and were followed longitudinally.

The sequencing input was peripheral blood. The chain uses TRBV19 and TRBJ2-2; 8 nucleotides match TRBD2. This receptor was taken from a woman under 40 with COVID-19, enrolled during active disease. CDR3 loop: CASSKPSGHGELFF. The CDR3 DNA sequence: TGTGCCAGTAGTAAGCCTAGCGGGCACGGGGAGCTGTTTTTT.